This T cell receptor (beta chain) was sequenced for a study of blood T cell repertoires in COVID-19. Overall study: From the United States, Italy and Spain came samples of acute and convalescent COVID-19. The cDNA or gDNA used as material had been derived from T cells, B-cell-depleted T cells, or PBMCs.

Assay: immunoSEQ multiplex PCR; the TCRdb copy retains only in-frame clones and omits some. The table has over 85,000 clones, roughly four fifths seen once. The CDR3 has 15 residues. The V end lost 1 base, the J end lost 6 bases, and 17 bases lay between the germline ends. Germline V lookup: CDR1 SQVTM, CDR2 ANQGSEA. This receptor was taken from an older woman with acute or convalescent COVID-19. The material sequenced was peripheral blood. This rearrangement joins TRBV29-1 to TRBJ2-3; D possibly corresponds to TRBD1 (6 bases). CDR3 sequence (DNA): TGCAGCGTTGAAGGAACCCGGGACACCCTTGATACGCAGTATTTT. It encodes CSVEGTRDTLDTQYF.